These T cell receptor beta chains were read from a single sample in a study of human T cells and chemical hapten exposure. A single record per CDR3 protein comes from TCRdb applying MiXCR to the RACE reads. The table records just over 80,000 distinct CDR3 sequences, about 10% of them present only once. The sample consisted of whole blood, taken in connection with sensitization to the hapten diphenylcyclopropenone (DPC). The receptor source for this set is a woman in her forties or fifties with alopecia areata. Some clones in this sample may be carry-over from other donors' samples. Each CDR3 is given with its conserved first and last residue. D genes are given only for firm matches. The size of a clone is reported for some rows only, either as once, few or many, or as a class for expanded clones.

TGTGCCAGCAGCGGCAAAACAGGGGCCGTTTACAATGAGCAGTTCTTC	CASSGKTGAVYNEQFF	NA	TRBV9	TRBJ2-1	TRBD1
TGTGCCAGCAGTGTTAGGGGCCGCGGGTATGGCTACACCTTC	CASSVRGRGYGYTF	few	TRBV2	TRBJ1-2	NA
TGTGCCAGCAGCTTAACAGGGGTTAGCTATGGCTACACCTTC	CASSLTGVSYGYTF	many	TRBV7-2	TRBJ1-2	TRBD1
TGCAGCGTTGATTACGGGAGGCAAGAGACCCAGTACTTC	CSVDYGRQETQYF	once	TRBV29-1	TRBJ2-5	TRBD2
TGTGCCAGCAGCTTAGATCGGCAGGATACGCAGTATTTT	CASSLDRQDTQYF	many	TRBV11-2	TRBJ2-3	NA
TGTGCCAGCTCACCTGGACTAGCCCTCTACGAGCAGTACTTC	CASSPGLALYEQYF	NA	TRBV18	TRBJ2-7	TRBD2
TGCGCCAGCAGCTTGAAACGGGGATCTACGCAGTATTTT	CASSLKRGSTQYF	few	TRBV5-1	TRBJ2-3	NA
TGTGCCAGTAGTATTTTAGCAGGGAATTATGGCTACACCTTC	CASSILAGNYGYTF	few	TRBV19	TRBJ1-2	NA
TGTGCCAGAAGCGCTCGACGGCGGGTCTCCTACAATGAGCAGTTCTTC	CARSARRRVSYNEQFF	NA	TRBV2	TRBJ2-1	NA
TGTGCCTGGAGTAAGGACAGGGGTACGAGCGAGCAGTACTTC	CAWSKDRGTSEQYF	many	TRBV30	TRBJ2-7	TRBD1
TGTGCCAGCAGTTCAGCCGGGACCCCTGGTGAGCAGTTCTTC	CASSSAGTPGEQFF	many	TRBV27	TRBJ2-1	NA
TGTGCCAGCAGCCAGGGACTAGCGGGAGGAAAAGAGACCCAGTACTTC	CASSQGLAGGKETQYF	NA	TRBV7-8	TRBJ2-5	TRBD2
TGCGCCAGCAGCTCGGGCGCGGGAGACGGCGGGGAGCTGTTTTTT	CASSSGAGDGGELFF	NA	TRBV5-1	TRBJ2-2	TRBD2
TGTGCCAGCTCCCACAGGGGGTACACTGAAGCTTTCTTT	CASSHRGYTEAFF	many	TRBV14	TRBJ1-1	TRBD1
TGTGCCAGCAGTAGACAGGGAATTACAGATACGCAGTATTTT	CASSRQGITDTQYF	NA	TRBV27	TRBJ2-3	TRBD1
TGTGCCAGCAGATACAGCGGGACCAATGAGCAGTTCTTC	CASRYSGTNEQFF	few	TRBV7-2	TRBJ2-1	TRBD2
TGTGCCAGCAGCGTAGGTGGGGGCGCCTCCTACAATGAGCAGTTCTTC	CASSVGGGASYNEQFF	many	TRBV9	TRBJ2-1	NA
TGTGCCAGCTCTGGGGGGTACTCCTACAATGAGCAGTTCTTC	CASSGGYSYNEQFF	NA	TRBV2	TRBJ2-1	NA
TGTGCCAGCAGACATGGGTCCGGGACAGGGAATCGTAACACCGGGGAGCTGTTTTTT	CASRHGSGTGNRNTGELFF	many	TRBV7-8	TRBJ2-2	TRBD1
TGTGCCAGCTCACCCTACAGGGGAGAACAGCCCCAGCATTTT	CASSPYRGEQPQHF	many	TRBV18	TRBJ1-5	TRBD1
TGTGCCAGCAGCTCTACAGGGGGCCAAGGAGATACGCAGTATTTT	CASSSTGGQGDTQYF	few	TRBV5-4	TRBJ2-3	TRBD1
TGTGCCAGTAGTATAAACGGGGCTTATGGCTACACCTTC	CASSINGAYGYTF	many	TRBV19	TRBJ1-2	NA
TGTGCCAGCAGCCGAAGGACAGTCTACGAGCAGTACTTC	CASSRRTVYEQYF	few	TRBV14	TRBJ2-7	NA
TGCGCCACCACCAGGGTAACGAACACTGAAGCTTTCTTT	CATTRVTNTEAFF	many	TRBV23-1	TRBJ1-1	NA
TGCGCCAGCAGCCCGACGGACAGGGATCAAGCTTTCTTT	CASSPTDRDQAFF	few	TRBV5-1	TRBJ1-1	TRBD1
TGTGCCAGCAGCCAGAGAGGGTACTCTGGGGCCAACGTCCTGACTTTC	CASSQRGYSGANVLTF	many	TRBV3-1	TRBJ2-6	NA
TGTGCCAGCTCACCCTTGACAGGGGTAGGGGAGACCCAGTACTTC	CASSPLTGVGETQYF	NA	TRBV18	TRBJ2-5	TRBD1
TGTGCCTGGAGTCTGTCCGCGGGAAAGGACGGCTACACCTTC	CAWSLSAGKDGYTF	few	TRBV30	TRBJ1-2	NA
TGTGCCAGCAGCTTATTAAGGGCCAACAATGAGCAGTTCTTC	CASSLLRANNEQFF	many	TRBV7-9	TRBJ2-1	NA
TGTGCCATCCGGCTAGCGGACAATGAGCAGTTCTTC	CAIRLADNEQFF	many	TRBV10-3	TRBJ2-1	TRBD2
TGTGCCAGCTCATTCTTTGGCTTCAATCAGCCCCAGCATTTT	CASSFFGFNQPQHF	many	TRBV28	TRBJ1-5	NA
TGCGCCAGCAGCTTCGGGACTAATGAAAAACTGTTTTTT	CASSFGTNEKLFF	many	TRBV5-1	TRBJ1-4	NA
TGTGCCAGCAGCCAAGTTGGTACTGGGGCCAACGTCCTGACTTTC	CASSQVGTGANVLTF	many	TRBV14	TRBJ2-6	NA
TGTGCCAGCAGCCGAAGGCGACGGGACAGGCAGTACAATGAGCAGTTCTTC	CASSRRRRDRQYNEQFF	many	TRBV3-1	TRBJ2-1	TRBD1
TGTGCCAGCAGTTACTCTAGTAGTGAAAAACTGTTTTTT	CASSYSSSEKLFF	many	TRBV6-5	TRBJ1-4	NA
TGTGCCACATCCCGATCACAAGATTTTAGCACAGATACGCAGTATTTT	CATSRSQDFSTDTQYF	many	TRBV7-9	TRBJ2-3	NA
TGTGCCAGCAGCTTAGCGAGATCGACCCCCGGTGTGGACACCATATATTTT	CASSLARSTPGVDTIYF	many	TRBV7-9	TRBJ1-3	NA
TGTGCCAGCAGCCAAAAGGGGGGGATAGCGGGAGTAGGGAATGAGCAGTTCTTC	CASSQKGGIAGVGNEQFF	few	TRBV6-1	TRBJ2-1	TRBD2
TGTGCCAGCAGTGAAGCATGGCCCCTCGAGCAGTACTTC	CASSEAWPLEQYF	few	TRBV6-1	TRBJ2-7	NA
TGTGCCATCAGCCTCGGCACAGATACGCAGTATTTT	CAISLGTDTQYF	few	TRBV10-3	TRBJ2-3	NA
TGTGCCAGCTCACCACCGGTATTTATGGAGCAGTACTTC	CASSPPVFMEQYF	many	TRBV18	TRBJ2-7	NA
TGCAGTGGCGGGTGGTCCTGGGGGGATACGCAGTATTTT	CSGGWSWGDTQYF	few	TRBV20-1	TRBJ2-3	NA
TGTGCCAGCAGTTTAAGTAACACCGGGGAGCTGTTTTTT	CASSLSNTGELFF	many	TRBV28	TRBJ2-2	NA
TGTGCCAGCAGCACCTTAAATCGCGGGGAGCTGTTTTTT	CASSTLNRGELFF	many	TRBV7-3	TRBJ2-2	NA
TGTGCCAGCAGTTTCGTGGACAGGGCCGGCGAGCAGTACTTC	CASSFVDRAGEQYF	few	TRBV28	TRBJ2-7	TRBD1